This T cell receptor beta chain was sequenced for a study of human T cells and chemical hapten exposure. About the research overall: There were weekly diphenylcyclopropenone doses to the scalp for patients throughout the roughly 25-week study.

From the RACE reads, TCRdb called clonotypes with MiXCR, one entry per CDR3 protein. The sample includes approximately 120,000 distinct CDR3 sequences, 9.2% of them seen just once. Germline assignment: CDR1 SGHAT and CDR2 FQNNGV. V was pared by 5 bases and J by 8 bases, with 16 bases between. This CDR3 comprises 14 residues. This clonotype was observed many times. No antigen is known for it. Overall study results and limits: Controls had significantly fewer large CDR3 similarity clusters than were formed by expanded TCRs. TCRs above 1 in 1000 frequency stayed constant with DPC sensitization.

Time point denoted: patch test 2, 6 weeks after DPC sensitization. The treatment is: therapeutic diphenylcyclopropenone sensitization with weekly scalp DPC. The donor pool consisted of alopecia patients aged 18 to 70 years, considered suitable for DPC. The material sequenced was whole blood, taken in connection with sensitization to the hapten diphenylcyclopropenone (DPC). The sequence came from a middle-aged woman with alopecia areata. Some clones in this sample may be carry-over from other donors' samples. V is TRBV11-2 and J is TRBJ2-1, with D perhaps matching TRBD2 (6 bases). The CDR3 sequence: CASSQGLGLDEQFF. CDR3 DNA: TGTGCCAGCAGCCAGGGACTGGGACTCGATGAGCAGTTCTTC.